The T cell receptor beta chain under discussion was sequenced for a study of blood T cell repertoires in COVID-19. Overall study context: In each case, the material was cDNA or gDNA derived from T cells, B-cell-depleted T cells, or PBMCs.

The CDR3 is made up of 16 amino acids. Trimming took off 1 base at V and 9 bases at J, with 18 bases between the two ends. Per the germline V gene, CDR1 is KGHDR and CDR2 is SFDVKD. Some clones are missing from TCRdb's copy, which holds only in-frame ones; the method was immunoSEQ multiplex PCR. The table has tens of thousands of clones, approximately 84% seen once. This sequence joins TRBV24-1 and TRBJ2-1; possible D gene TRBD1, 6 bases. The sequence derives from a man between 60 and 70 years old with acute or convalescent COVID-19. The sequenced material came from peripheral blood. The CDR3 DNA is TGTGCCACCAGTGATTTAAACAGGGTGGCTAAAGGTGAGCAGTTCTTC. This translates into CATSDLNRVAKGEQFF.